This entry lists 5 T cell receptor beta chains sequenced from one sample in a study of T cells after yellow fever vaccination. Each CDR3 protein is one row after TCRdb ran MiXCR on the 5' RACE reads. The table records about 550,000 distinct CDR3 sequences, around 21% of them present only once. The sequencing here drew on PBMCs, taken 15 days after the yellow fever booster vaccination. The source of these receptors is a man younger than 40 who received the YFV17D yellow fever vaccine.

CDR3 nucleotide sequence: TGTGCCACCAGTGATTTGCGCCCCGGGACTAGCGATAACACCGGGGAGCTGTTTTTT. This encodes CATSDLRPGTSDNTGELFF. This chain joins TRBV24-1 and TRBJ2-2; the match to TRBD2 covers 10 bases. V lost 0 bases, J lost 2 bases, and 8 bases stayed unmatched. The CDR3 runs to 19 residues. CDR1 is KGHDR, CDR2 SFDVKD, per germline.

This chain links TRBV18 with TRBJ2-7, with D perhaps matching TRBD2 (5 bases). Trimming pared 6 bases from V and 3 bases from J, leaving 15 bases between. CDR1 KGHSH and CDR2 LQKENI come from the germline V gene. CDR3 size: 14 residues. The CDR3 reads CASSTEEGDYEQYF. The CDR3 nucleotides are TGTGCCAGCTCCACCGAAGAGGGAGACTACGAGCAGTACTTC.

Written as DNA, the CDR3 is TGTGCCAGCACCAATTCTAGCGGGAGGAATGAGCAGTTCTTC. Encoded protein: CASTNSSGRNEQFF. The V gene is TRBV7-6, the J gene TRBJ2-1, with 11 bases aligning to TRBD2. After removal of 7 bases from V and 7 bases from J, the junction contained 6 bases not matched to a gene. Germline V gene data show CDR1 as SGHVS and CDR2 as FNYEAQ. The CDR3 has 14 amino acids.

The rearrangement joins TRBV7-9 to TRBJ2-7; maybe TRBD1 (5 bases). Trimming shortened V by 7 bases and J by 3 bases, and 16 bases separated the two germline ends. The CDR3 is 14 amino acids. Looked up from germline, CDR1 is SEHNR and CDR2 is FQNEAQ (reference sequence). CDR3 bases: TGTGCCAGCATGGATCTACCCGACAGCTACGAGCAGTACTTC. Translated: CASMDLPDSYEQYF.

V usage is TRBV24-1 and J usage is TRBJ2-2; D gene ambiguous. Germline V CDR1 and CDR2: KGHDR, SFDVKD. This CDR3 region has 12 residues. Between the trimmed V and J ends, which lost 9 bases and 7 bases, there was a span of 11 bases. CDR3 coding DNA: TGTGCCACCCAAGGGAACTTCGGGGAGCTGTTTTTT. Protein sequence: CATQGNFGELFF.